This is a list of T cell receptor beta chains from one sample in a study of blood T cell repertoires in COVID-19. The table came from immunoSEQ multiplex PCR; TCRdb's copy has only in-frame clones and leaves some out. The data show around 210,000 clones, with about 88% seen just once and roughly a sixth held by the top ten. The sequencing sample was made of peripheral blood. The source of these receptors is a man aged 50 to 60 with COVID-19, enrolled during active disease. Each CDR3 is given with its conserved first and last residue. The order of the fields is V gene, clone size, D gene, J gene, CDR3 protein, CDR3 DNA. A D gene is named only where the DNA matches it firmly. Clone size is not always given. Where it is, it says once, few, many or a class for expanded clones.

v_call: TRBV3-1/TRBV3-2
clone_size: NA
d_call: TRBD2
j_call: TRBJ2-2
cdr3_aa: CASSPSHGTSGAHNTGELFF
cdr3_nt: TGTGCCAGCAGCCCATCCCATGGGACTAGCGGAGCCCATAACACCGGGGAGCTGTTTTTT

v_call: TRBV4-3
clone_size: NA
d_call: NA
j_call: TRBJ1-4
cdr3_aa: CASSQDPHRGWGIGEKLFF
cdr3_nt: TGCGCCAGCAGCCAAGATCCCCATAGGGGGTGGGGTATCGGTGAAAAACTGTTTTTT

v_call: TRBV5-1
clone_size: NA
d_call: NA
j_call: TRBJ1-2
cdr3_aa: CASSLGQSGGYTF
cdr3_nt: TGCGCCAGCAGCTTGGGACAGTCTGGAGGCTACACCTTC

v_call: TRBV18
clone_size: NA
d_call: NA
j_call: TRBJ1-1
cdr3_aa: CASSQQEGGTEAFF
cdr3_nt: TGTGCCAGCTCGCAACAAGAAGGAGGCACTGAAGCTTTCTTT

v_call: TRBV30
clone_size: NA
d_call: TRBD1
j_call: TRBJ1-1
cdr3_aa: CAWSTPGQGTEAFF
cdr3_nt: TGTGCCTGGAGTACCCCGGGACAGGGGACTGAAGCTTTCTTT

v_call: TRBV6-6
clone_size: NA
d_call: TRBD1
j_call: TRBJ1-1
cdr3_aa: CASKGTGGSGTEAFF
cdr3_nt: TGTGCCAGCAAAGGGACAGGGGGCTCGGGCACTGAAGCTTTCTTT

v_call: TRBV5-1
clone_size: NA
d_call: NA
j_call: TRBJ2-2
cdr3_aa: CASSPGHAAGELFF
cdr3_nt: TGCGCCAGCAGCCCCGGCCACGCGGCCGGGGAGCTGTTTTTT

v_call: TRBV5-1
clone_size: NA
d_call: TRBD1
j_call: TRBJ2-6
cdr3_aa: CASSFERPRDRGQSSGANVLTF
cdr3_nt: TGCGCCAGCAGCTTCGAGAGACCCCGGGACAGGGGCCAGAGCTCTGGGGCCAACGTCCTGACTTTC

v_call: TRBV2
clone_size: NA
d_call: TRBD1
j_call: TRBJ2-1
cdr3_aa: CASSGQGSSYNEQFF
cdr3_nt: TGTGCCAGCAGTGGACAGGGGAGCTCCTACAATGAGCAGTTCTTC

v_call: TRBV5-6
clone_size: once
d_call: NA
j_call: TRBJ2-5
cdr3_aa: CASSLEAQGRETQYF
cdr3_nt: TGTGCCAGCAGCTTGGAGGCGCAGGGGCGGGAGACCCAGTACTTC

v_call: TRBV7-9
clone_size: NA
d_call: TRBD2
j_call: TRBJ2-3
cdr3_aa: CASSHGTSGGVADTQYF
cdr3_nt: TGTGCCAGCAGCCACGGGACTAGCGGGGGAGTCGCAGATACGCAGTATTTT

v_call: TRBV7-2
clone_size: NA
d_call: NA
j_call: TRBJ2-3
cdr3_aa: CASSSKGSDRNTQYF
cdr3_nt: TGTGCCAGCAGCTCCAAAGGGTCAGACAGGAATACGCAGTATTTT

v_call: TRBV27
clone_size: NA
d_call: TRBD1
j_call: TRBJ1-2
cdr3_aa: CASSWDRGIGYTF
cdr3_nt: TGTGCCAGCAGTTGGGACAGGGGAATTGGCTACACCTTC

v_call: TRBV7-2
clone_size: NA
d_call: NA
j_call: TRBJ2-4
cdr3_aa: CASSQRAGNFQYF
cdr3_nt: TGTGCCAGCAGCCAAAGAGCGGGTAACTTTCAGTACTTC

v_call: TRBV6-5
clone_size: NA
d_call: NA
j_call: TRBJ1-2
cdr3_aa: CASSYSGTGTFGYTF
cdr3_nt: TGTGCCAGCAGTTACTCCGGAACAGGGACCTTCGGCTACACCTTC

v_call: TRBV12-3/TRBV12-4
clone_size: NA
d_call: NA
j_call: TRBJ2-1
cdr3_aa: CASSLAGANEQFF
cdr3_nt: TGTGCCAGCAGTTTGGCGGGGGCCAATGAGCAGTTCTTC

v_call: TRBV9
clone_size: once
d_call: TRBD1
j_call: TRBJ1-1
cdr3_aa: CASSFGQEITEAFF
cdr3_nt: TGTGCCAGCAGCTTCGGACAGGAAATCACTGAAGCTTTCTTT

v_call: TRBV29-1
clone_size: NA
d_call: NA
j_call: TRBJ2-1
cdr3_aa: CSVVGYTYNEQFF
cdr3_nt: TGCAGCGTTGTCGGGTACACCTACAATGAGCAGTTCTTC

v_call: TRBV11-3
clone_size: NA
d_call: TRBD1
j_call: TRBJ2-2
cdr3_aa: CASSSQGDTGELFF
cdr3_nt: TGTGCCAGCAGCTCCCAGGGGGACACCGGGGAGCTGTTTTTT